Listed below are T cell receptor beta chains from one sample, sequenced in a study of T-cell memory formation after mild COVID-19. MiXCR, run by TCRdb on the 5' RACE reads, gives a single entry per CDR3 protein. Here the sample spans around 310,000 distinct CDR3 sequences, 20% to 25% being singletons. What was sequenced was PBMCs or a T cell subset sorted from them (not recorded which). The receptors derive from a man aged 18 to 35 who had mild COVID-19 (a few samples of this study predate the infection). Cell type and time point are not known. The CDR3 runs from the conserved cysteine through the conserved F or W. The D gene is left open where the match is weak. Part of the rows lack a size; the others show once, few, many or a class for expanded clones.

V gene: TRBV7-9
clone size: .
D gene: .
J gene: TRBJ2-7
CDR3 DNA: TGTGCCAGCAGCCGTCTCACCTACGAGCAGTACTTC
CDR3 protein: CASSRLTYEQYF

V gene: TRBV6-2/TRBV6-3
clone size: .
D gene: .
J gene: TRBJ1-2
CDR3 DNA: TGTGCCAGCAGTAAAGGGGCTAACTATGGCTACACCTTC
CDR3 protein: CASSKGANYGYTF

V gene: TRBV7-6
clone size: few
D gene: TRBD2
J gene: TRBJ2-1
CDR3 DNA: TGTGCCAGCACTAGCGGGGATTTATACAATGAGCAGTTCTTC
CDR3 protein: CASTSGDLYNEQFF

V gene: TRBV5-5
clone size: .
D gene: TRBD1
J gene: TRBJ2-1
CDR3 DNA: TGTGCCAGCAGCCAACAGGGGTCGGCCCTCTACAATGAGCAGTTCTTC
CDR3 protein: CASSQQGSALYNEQFF

V gene: TRBV10-3
clone size: .
D gene: .
J gene: TRBJ1-5
CDR3 DNA: TGTGCCATCAGTGAGACCCAGGGCCAGCCCCAGCATTTT
CDR3 protein: CAISETQGQPQHF

V gene: TRBV6-1
clone size: many
D gene: .
J gene: TRBJ1-2
CDR3 DNA: TGTGCCAGCAGTGAGGGTTGGGAAGCGAATGGCTACACCTTC
CDR3 protein: CASSEGWEANGYTF

V gene: TRBV12-3/TRBV12-4
clone size: few
D gene: .
J gene: TRBJ1-2
CDR3 DNA: TGTGCCAGCAGTTTCTCCCGGTATGGCTACACCTTC
CDR3 protein: CASSFSRYGYTF

V gene: TRBV7-2
clone size: .
D gene: .
J gene: TRBJ2-7
CDR3 DNA: TGTGCCAGCAGCCCCCCGTCTGCGTTCTACGAGCAGTACTTC
CDR3 protein: CASSPPSAFYEQYF

V gene: TRBV6-1
clone size: many
D gene: .
J gene: TRBJ2-3
CDR3 DNA: TGTGCCAGCAGTGGGGTGACTGGGAGCACAGATACGCAGTATTTT
CDR3 protein: CASSGVTGSTDTQYF

V gene: TRBV9
clone size: few
D gene: TRBD1
J gene: TRBJ2-5
CDR3 DNA: TGTGCCAGCAGCTTACTTGGGTCGATTCAGGGGGCCCAGTACTTC
CDR3 protein: CASSLLGSIQGAQYF

V gene: TRBV7-6
clone size: many
D gene: .
J gene: TRBJ1-4
CDR3 DNA: TGTGCCAGCAGCTTACAGGGGAATGAAAAACTGTTTTTT
CDR3 protein: CASSLQGNEKLFF

V gene: TRBV6-2/TRBV6-3
clone size: few
D gene: .
J gene: TRBJ2-5
CDR3 DNA: TGTGCCAGCAGTAACCGGGGGACCCAGTACTTC
CDR3 protein: CASSNRGTQYF

V gene: TRBV5-1
clone size: .
D gene: .
J gene: TRBJ2-5
CDR3 DNA: TGCGCCAGCAGCGTCCAGGGAGCGGAAGAGACCCAGTACTTC
CDR3 protein: CASSVQGAEETQYF

V gene: TRBV7-8
clone size: few
D gene: .
J gene: TRBJ2-6
CDR3 DNA: TGTGCCAGCAGCTTAGTAGGCCTAGATCTCTCTGGGGCCAACGTCCTGACTTTC
CDR3 protein: CASSLVGLDLSGANVLTF

V gene: TRBV25-1
clone size: few
D gene: TRBD1
J gene: TRBJ1-2
CDR3 DNA: TGTGCCAGCAGTGACCAGGGGGGGAGCTATGGCTACACCTTC
CDR3 protein: CASSDQGGSYGYTF

V gene: TRBV5-1
clone size: few
D gene: .
J gene: TRBJ2-2
CDR3 DNA: TGCGCCAGCAGCTTCCGGGACTGGGACACCGGGGAGCTGTTTTTT
CDR3 protein: CASSFRDWDTGELFF

V gene: TRBV28
clone size: few
D gene: .
J gene: TRBJ1-1
CDR3 DNA: TGTGCCAGCAGTTCGACAGGCGTTGAAGCTTTCTTT
CDR3 protein: CASSSTGVEAFF

V gene: TRBV7-9
clone size: many
D gene: .
J gene: TRBJ1-1
CDR3 DNA: TGTGCCAGCAGCTTAGATTTAACTGAAGCTTTCTTT
CDR3 protein: CASSLDLTEAFF

V gene: TRBV5-5
clone size: few
D gene: .
J gene: TRBJ1-4
CDR3 DNA: TGTGCCAGCAGCCGAGTCAAGAGCGGAGAAAAACTGTTTTTT
CDR3 protein: CASSRVKSGEKLFF